The clone carrying this TCR beta chain appeared a single time. The antigen is not known. The data are from a study of vaccination and CD4 T cells after COVID-19. On the study more broadly: Post-COVID specimens were obtained a median about 97 days after diagnosis (range 35 to 161). Control wells got either CEFX epitopes, HIV-1 Nef peptides, or no peptide at all.

Stated treatment: roughly ten-day PBMC culture with coronavirus spike peptide pools or control peptides (ViraFEST assay). T cells were expanded with peptide pools, and expanded clonotypes were identified by TCR sequencing. Researchers used the Oncomine TCR Beta short-read assay to sequence DNA from cultured CD4+ T cells. Genomic DNA from cultured CD4+ T cells was extracted. MiXCR was run by TCRdb on the PCR reads, yielding one entry per CDR3 protein. The sample includes roughly 10,000 distinct CDR3 sequences, 60% to 75% of them seen just once. The clonotype originates from a human donor who had recovered from COVID-19. Sequenced input: CD4+ T cells from blood, cultured in vitro.

The CDR3 sequence is CASSSGGGVYNEQFF. The CDR3 DNA reads TGTGCCAGCAGTTCGGGCGGGGGAGTCTACAATGAGCAGTTCTTC. The chain is built from TRBV6-5 and TRBJ2-1; 7 bases agree with TRBD2. The CDR3 has 15 amino acids. The V gene end was trimmed by 4 bases and the J gene end by 3 bases; junction bases not matched to a gene: 6. Germline CDR1 is MNHEY and CDR2 is SVGAGI.